The 27 T cell receptor beta chains in this list originate from one sample, sequenced in a study of blood T cell repertoires in COVID-19. This table comes from immunoSEQ multiplex PCR, and its TCRdb copy is limited to in-frame clones, with some not included. The table includes roughly 41,000 clones, more than 85% detected once. The material sequenced was PBMCs or T cells enriched from blood (not recorded which). These receptors all come from a woman aged 45-60 years who had recovered from COVID-19.

This rearrangement joins TRBV19 to TRBJ2-1; possibly TRBD2 for D (6 bases). The CDR3 has 14 amino acids. Germline CDR1 LNHDA, CDR2 SQIVND (reference sequence). Trimming took 10 bases from V and 6 from J, leaving 19 bases between them. The CDR3 loop reads CATTLPTSSNEQFF. The CDR3 DNA reads as TGTGCCACCACCTTACCTACTAGCAGCAATGAGCAGTTCTTC.

V gene TRBV7-9 combines with J gene TRBJ2-1, with D possibly matching TRBD1 (6 bases). Germline CDR1 and CDR2: SEHNR and FQNEAQ (reference sequence). V was trimmed by 7 bases and J by 4 bases, leaving 14 bases between them. This CDR3 region has 14 residues. In DNA, the CDR3 is TGTGCCAGCACCGGGACACGTCCTTACAATGAGCAGTTCTTC. It translates to CASTGTRPYNEQFF. Filled out from reference TRBV7-9 and TRBJ2-1, the complete variable domain reads DTGVSQNPRHKITKRGQNVTFRCDPISEHNRLYWYRQTLGQGPEFLTYFQNEAQLEKSRLLSDRFSAERPKGSFSTLEIQRTEQGDSAMYLCASTGTRPYNEQFFGPGTRLTVL.

The J gene is TRBJ2-7, the V gene TRBV5-8, with TRBD2 matching 7 bases. The CDR3 has 15 residues. With V trimmed by 2 bases and J by 1 base, 6 bases remained unmatched. In germline, CDR1 is SGHTS, CDR2 YDEGEE. In DNA, the CDR3 is TGTGCCAGCAGCTTTCCCGGGACTACTTCCTACGAGCAGTACTTC. Protein sequence: CASSFPGTTSYEQYF. Full variable domain (outside the CDR3, taken from reference TRBV5-8 and TRBJ2-7): EAGVTQSPTHLIKTRGQQATLRCSPISGHTSVYWYQQALGLGLQFLLWYDEGEERNRGNFPPRFSGRQFPNYSSELNVNALELEDSALYLCASSFPGTTSYEQYFGPGTRLTVT.

V usage is TRBV28 and J usage is TRBJ2-5; D might be TRBD2 (6 bases). V was pared by 2 bases and J by 1 base, with 14 bases between. Germline CDR1 MDHEN, CDR2 SYDVKM. This CDR3 has 16 residues. DNA of the CDR3: TGTGCCAGCAGTTTAGGGGGAGCGGGCATCCAAGAGACCCAGTACTTC. Protein product: CASSLGGAGIQETQYF.

The chain combines TRBV7-2 with TRBJ2-7, with TRBD2 identical over 11 bases. V shed 6 bases, J shed 7 bases, and the junction held 8 bases outside the gene matches. The V gene's germline CDR1 is SGHTA and CDR2 FQGNSA. This CDR3 region has 14 residues. The CDR3 nucleotides are TGTGCCAGCAGACTTAGCGGGGGGGCCCGGGAGCAGTACTTC. Its translation: CASRLSGGAREQYF.

The chain carries TRBV9 and TRBJ2-5; 8 bases match TRBD1. The CDR3 is 18 residues long. Germline loops: CDR1 SGDLS, CDR2 YYNGEE. V lost 0 bases to trimming and J lost 3 bases; unmatched junction nucleotides: 13. The CDR3 reads CASSVGYSGTGVEETQYF. The CDR3 DNA is TGTGCCAGCAGCGTAGGCTACTCCGGGACAGGCGTCGAAGAGACCCAGTACTTC.

Here the CDR3 DNA reads TGCGCCAGCAGCCAAGGACAGGGTATTAAAGCTTTCTTT. This codes for CASSQGQGIKAFF. The V call is TRBV4-3, the J call TRBJ1-1, with 7 bases lining up with TRBD1. Germline V gene sequence: CDR1 LGHNA, CDR2 YSLEER. The CDR3 extends over 13 amino acids. Trimming cost V 1 base and J 9 bases; bases outside gene matches: 5.

The chain carries TRBV19 and TRBJ2-3, with D possibly TRBD2 on 6 matching bases. This CDR3 spans 13 amino acids. Germline V gene data show CDR1 as LNHDA and CDR2 as SQIVND (reference sequence). V lost 9 bases to trimming and J lost 2 bases, with 12 bases between them. CDR3 region: CASGSLYTDTQYF. The CDR3 DNA sequence: TGTGCCAGCGGGAGTCTCTACACAGATACGCAGTATTTT.

Concerning this clone itself: A read error may account for a junction end that differs from germline. This chain uses TRBV30 with TRBJ1-2; tentatively, D is TRBD1 (5 bases). CDR1 GTSNPN and CDR2 SVGIG come from the germline V gene (reference sequence). The CDR3 has 12 residues. CDR3: CAWGATVHFPTF. CDR3 coding DNA: TGTGCCTGGGGAGCGACAGTCCATTTCCCAACTTTC.

This chain connects TRBV11-2 to TRBJ1-3, with a possible D match to TRBD1 (6 bases). Germline CDR1 SGHAT, CDR2 FQNNGV. With 4 bases removed from V and 4 bases from J, the gap between germline ends came to 8 bases. The CDR3 extends over 13 amino acids. The DNA for the CDR3 is TGTGCCAGCAGCTCAGGGGCCGGAAACACCATATATTTT. It yields the protein CASSSGAGNTIYF.

This clone was counted once. This chain links TRBV7-3 with TRBJ2-3; 13 bases agree with TRBD2. This CDR3 comprises 17 residues. V trimming: 4 bases; J trimming: 4 bases; junction bases outside the gene matches: 8. CDR1 SGHTA and CDR2 FQGTGA come from the germline V gene. In nucleotides, the CDR3 is TGTGCCAGCAGCTCCAGACTAGCGGGGGGCTCAGCAGATACGCAGTATTTT. This gives the protein CASSSRLAGGSADTQYF.

This chain uses TRBV7-2 with TRBJ2-2; a weak D match, TRBD2 (5 bases). The CDR3 consists of 14 residues. Germline CDR1 is SGHTA and CDR2 is FQGNSA. Trimming pared 3 bases from V and 8 bases from J, leaving 13 bases between. The CDR3 sequence is CASSFGVVSGELFF. The DNA for the CDR3 is TGTGCCAGCAGCTTCGGGGTAGTTTCAGGGGAGCTGTTTTTT.

J is TRBJ1-3 and V is TRBV5-1; D unresolved. Germline V gives CDR1 SGHRS, CDR2 YFSETQ. This CDR3 contains 16 residues. V shed 1 base and J shed 0 bases, with 11 bases lying between them. CDR3 residues: CASSLSVGSSGNTIYF. The CDR3 bases are TGCGCCAGCAGCTTGAGCGTAGGAAGCTCTGGAAACACCATATATTTT.

The rearrangement uses TRBV18 and TRBJ1-1, with D unclear. V lost 3 bases and J 2 bases, leaving 10 bases between the germline ends. This CDR3 has 14 residues. Germline V CDR1 and CDR2: KGHSH, LQKENI. CDR3: CASSPLPRNTEAFF. For the CDR3, the DNA is TGTGCCAGCTCACCCCTTCCGAGAAACACTGAAGCTTTCTTT.

The chain couples TRBV4-3 to TRBJ2-4, with 9 bases fitting TRBD2. This CDR3 comprises 16 residues. CDR1 is LGHNA, CDR2 YSLEER, per germline. V lost 1 base, J lost 4 bases, and 5 bases stayed unmatched. CDR3 nucleotides: TGCGCCAGCAGCCAAGGGACTAGCGTAGAGAAAAACATTCAGTACTTC. This codes for CASSQGTSVEKNIQYF.

This clone was picked up one time. The chain recombines TRBV3-1 (or the pseudogene TRBV3-2) with TRBJ1-2; TRBD1 is a possible D gene (6 bases). V lost 1 base to trimming and J lost 8 bases, with 17 bases between them. This CDR3 comprises 15 residues. The germline gives CDR1 LGHDT, CDR2 YNNKEL (reference sequence). CDR3 loop: CASSQVSAGVGGYTF. DNA for the CDR3: TGTGCCAGCAGCCAAGTATCGGCAGGGGTCGGAGGCTACACCTTC.

V is TRBV5-6 and J is TRBJ2-3, with D maybe TRBD1 (6 bases). The CDR3 is 16 amino acids. CDR1 and CDR2 from the germline V gene are SGHDT and YYEEEE. The germline V and J ends were trimmed by 0 bases and 0 bases, with 11 bases remaining between them. CDR3 sequence reads: CASSLDLDRSTDTQYF. The CDR3 DNA is TGTGCCAGCAGCTTGGATCTGGACAGAAGCACAGATACGCAGTATTTT. The entire variable domain, with the rest obtained from reference TRBV5-6 and TRBJ2-3, is as follows: DAGVTQSPTHLIKTRGQQVTLRCSPKSGHDTVSWYQQALGQGPQFIFQYYEEEERQRGNFPDRFSGHQFPNYSSELNVNALLLGDSALYLCASSLDLDRSTDTQYFGPGTRLTVL.

The chain carries TRBV24-1 and TRBJ2-5; TRBD2 aligns across 11 bases. CDR3 length: 15 amino acids. The germline CDR1 and CDR2 sequences are KGHDR and SFDVKD. Trimming took 4 bases from V and 5 from J; bases not matched to a gene: 5. The CDR3 coding sequence is TGTGCCACCAGTGAGGCACTAGCGGGAGCGGAGACCCAGTACTTC. This codes for CATSEALAGAETQYF.

CDR3 bases: TGTGCCACCAGCGGACAGTTCCCAGATACGCAGTATTTT. Translated: CATSGQFPDTQYF. The rearrangement uses TRBV24-1 and TRBJ2-3; a weak D match, TRBD1 (6 bases). Germline V gives CDR1 KGHDR, CDR2 SFDVKD. The length of the CDR3 is 13 residues. Trimming cost V 7 bases and J 4 bases, with 11 bases left between them.

V usage is TRBV6-2 or TRBV6-3 and J usage is TRBJ1-6; D is unresolved. Germline V CDR1 and CDR2: MNHEY, SVGEGT. CDR3 length: 16 residues. Trimming cost V 0 bases and J 10 bases, with 16 bases left between them. CDR3 sequence: CASSYSRRPEGSPLHF. CDR3 nucleotides: TGTGCCAGCAGTTACTCGAGGAGGCCAGAGGGATCACCCCTCCACTTT.

The V call is TRBV4-2, the J call TRBJ2-7; TRBD1 matches 8 bases. Per germline, CDR1 LGHNA and CDR2 YNFKEQ. CDR3 length equals 14 residues. V shed 3 bases, J shed 4 bases, and the junction held 5 bases outside the gene matches. The CDR3 is CASSHEQGDYEQYF. CDR3 DNA: TGTGCCAGCAGCCATGAACAGGGGGATTACGAGCAGTACTTC.

The chain combines TRBV10-2 with TRBJ2-3; 7 positions agree with TRBD2. The CDR3 spans 15 residues. V was clipped by 6 bases and J by 2 bases; unmatched bases: 8. The V gene's germline CDR1 is WSHSY and CDR2 SAAADI. The CDR3, as DNA: TGCGCCAGCAGGAAAGAGCGGGGCTCCACAGATACGCAGTATTTT. Protein sequence: CASRKERGSTDTQYF.

The chain couples TRBV6-2 or TRBV6-3 to TRBJ1-2; tentatively, D is TRBD1 (5 bases). Germline V gene sequence: CDR1 MNHEY, CDR2 SVGEGT. The CDR3 length is 14 residues. Between the trimmed V and J ends, which lost 5 bases and 7 bases, there was a span of 17 bases. CDR3 DNA sequence: TGTGCCAGCAGTCTCACAGGATTCTCTGGTGGCTACACCTTC. Translating it yields CASSLTGFSGGYTF.

The CDR3 loop reads CASFSDRRDEKLFF. The CDR3, as DNA: TGTGCCAGCTTCTCGGACAGGCGGGATGAAAAACTGTTTTTT. V usage is TRBV6-5 and J usage is TRBJ1-4; TRBD1 agrees at 7 bases. CDR1 and CDR2 (germline): MNHEY, SVGAGI. Trimming at V came to 8 bases and at J to 6 bases, leaving 9 bases not matched to a gene. This CDR3 comprises 14 residues.

This chain connects TRBV29-1 to TRBJ2-2; 9 nucleotides align to TRBD1. V gave up 6 bases and J gave up 4 bases; unmatched junction bases: 12. The germline CDR1 and CDR2 sequences are SQVTM and ANQGSEA. The CDR3 has 16 residues. The CDR3 is CSVTPGQGSTTGELFF. CDR3 DNA sequence: TGCAGCGTCACCCCGGGACAGGGCTCGACCACCGGGGAGCTGTTTTTT.

The CDR3 spells CASSPQTGFSGNTIYF. The CDR3 DNA reads TGTGCCAGCAGTCCGCAGACAGGCTTCTCTGGAAACACCATATATTTT. The chain recombines TRBV28 with TRBJ1-3; perhaps TRBD1 as D (6 bases). The CDR3 has 16 residues. Germline lookup yields CDR1 MDHEN and CDR2 SYDVKM. V gave up 5 bases and J gave up 0 bases, with 14 bases separating them. The full variable domain, rest sourced from reference TRBV28 and TRBJ1-3, is DVKVTQSSRYLVKRTGEKVFLECVQDMDHENMFWYRQDPGLGLRLIYFSYDVKMKEKGDIPEGYSVSREKKERFSLILESASTNQTSMYLCASSPQTGFSGNTIYFGEGSWLTVV.

V usage is TRBV7-8 and J usage is TRBJ2-5; TRBD1 aligns across 8 bases. Germline V gene sequence: CDR1 SGHVS, CDR2 FQNEAQ. The CDR3 consists of 15 residues. V lost 5 bases and J lost 2; bases outside the gene matches: 7. CDR3 sequence reads: CASSLGQGIQETQYF. The CDR3 DNA follows: TGTGCCAGCAGCCTAGGACAGGGTATACAAGAGACCCAGTACTTC.